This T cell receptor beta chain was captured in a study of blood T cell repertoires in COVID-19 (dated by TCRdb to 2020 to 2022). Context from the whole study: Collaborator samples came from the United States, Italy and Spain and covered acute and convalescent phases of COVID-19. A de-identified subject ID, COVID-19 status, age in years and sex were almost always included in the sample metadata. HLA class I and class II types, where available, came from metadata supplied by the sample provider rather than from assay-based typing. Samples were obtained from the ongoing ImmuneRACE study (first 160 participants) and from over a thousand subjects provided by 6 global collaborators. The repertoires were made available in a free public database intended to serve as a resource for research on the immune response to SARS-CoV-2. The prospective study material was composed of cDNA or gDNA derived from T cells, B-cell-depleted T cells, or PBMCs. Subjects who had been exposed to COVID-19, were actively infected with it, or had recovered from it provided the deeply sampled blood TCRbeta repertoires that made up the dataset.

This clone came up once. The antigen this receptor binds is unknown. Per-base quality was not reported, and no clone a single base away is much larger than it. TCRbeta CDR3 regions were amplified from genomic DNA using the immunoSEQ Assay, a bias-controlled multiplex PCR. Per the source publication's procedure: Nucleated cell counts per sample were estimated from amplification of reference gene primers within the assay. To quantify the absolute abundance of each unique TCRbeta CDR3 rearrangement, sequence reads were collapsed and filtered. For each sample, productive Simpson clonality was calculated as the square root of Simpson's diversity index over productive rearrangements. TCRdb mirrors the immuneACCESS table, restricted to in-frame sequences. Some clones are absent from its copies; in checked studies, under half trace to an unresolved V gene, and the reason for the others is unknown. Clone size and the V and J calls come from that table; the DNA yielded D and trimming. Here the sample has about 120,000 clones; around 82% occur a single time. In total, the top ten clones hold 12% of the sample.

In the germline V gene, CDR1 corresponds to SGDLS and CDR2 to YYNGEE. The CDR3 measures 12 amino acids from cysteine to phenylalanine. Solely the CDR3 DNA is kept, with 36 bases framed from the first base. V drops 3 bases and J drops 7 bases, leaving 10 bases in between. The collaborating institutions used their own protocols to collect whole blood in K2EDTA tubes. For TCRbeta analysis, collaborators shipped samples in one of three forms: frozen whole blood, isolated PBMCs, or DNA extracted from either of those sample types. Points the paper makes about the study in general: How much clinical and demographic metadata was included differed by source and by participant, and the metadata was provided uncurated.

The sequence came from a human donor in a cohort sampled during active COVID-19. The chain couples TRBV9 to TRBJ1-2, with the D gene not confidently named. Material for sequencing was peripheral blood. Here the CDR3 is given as CASSGVPGGYTF. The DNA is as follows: TGTGCCAGCAGCGGAGTTCCGGGTGGCTACACCTTC.